This TCR beta chain was obtained from a study of cytomegalovirus exposure and HLA in healthy donors (TCRdb year 2017). About the investigation overall: In an earlier analysis of fewer than 750 of the donors, 250 to 350 Gb of sequence data and just under 120 million unique TCR beta sequences from about 179 million T cells were reported. To decide whether each TCR beta V gene segment behaved as functional or pseudogenic, an earlier analysis of some 600 of the donors relied on high-throughput TCR beta sequencing. HLA typing covered class I and class II loci at four-digit resolution. In a later genetic analysis, genome-wide SNP genotypes for about 55% of the roughly 700 donors were used, and that subset was treated as a discovery cohort. Among about 370 genotyped donors of the cohort, an average of roughly 230,000 unique TCR beta nucleotide sequences was sequenced per donor, of which approximately 18% were non-productive. The number of typed donors differed by locus: roughly 629-640 for A, B, C, DRB1 and DQB1; 500 to 550 for DQA1; approximately 600 for DPA1; and about 450 for DPB1. The study aimed to test whether cataloging public T cell receptors could reveal signatures of past pathogen exposure. Donor age, sex, ethnicity and CMV serostatus were collected together with the repertoire data. A later analysis re-analyzed previously published TCR beta repertoires from about 600 donors and added high-resolution HLA genotyping to study TCR occurrence patterns. Rather than drawing on any new phenotypic data, the later analysis identified candidate immune exposures from TCR beta sequences and the way those sequences occurred across donors. In addition to the first cohort of several hundred subjects, a separate validation cohort of approximately 130 different subjects was used. Using immunosequencing, the study profiled T cell repertoires from some 670 subjects and related those repertoires to cytomegalovirus serostatus. To predict cytomegalovirus infection status, the study combined high-throughput TCR immunosequencing, statistical association of individual TCRs with disease status, and machine learning. Roughly 300 gigabases of sequencing data and approximately 80 million unique TCR sequences were included in an early release covering around 650 HLA-typed donors. Every repertoire in the discovery cohort had been generated on one and the same sequencing platform. The genetic ancestry cluster associated with self-reported Caucasian donors included 70% to 85% of the roughly 360 genotyped donors. Four to six DR-DQ haplotypes were handled as single units for association and clustering, since linkage in the cohort was strong. The paper as a whole reports these results and caveats: Roughly uniform sequencing depth across donors was assumed in presence/absence analyses, although this assumption may not hold. Specific HLA alleles were associated with over 15,000 TCR beta sequences at a false discovery rate of 0.05 in a later analysis. A cluster of highly shared sequence variants was judged likely to be a technical artifact of the sequencing pipeline. The classifier was reported to diagnose cytomegalovirus status with high specificity and sensitivity in both the original cohort and the validation cohort. Most CMV-associated TCR beta chains appeared to be HLA-restricted in a later analysis, and the HLA associations seemed to be driven largely by CMV exposure. Most TCR sequences were seen in very few donors, while some public TCRs were found in many individuals. Because counts were too low, about 15 rarely observed V segments, including chromosome 9 orphons, were left out of the earlier analysis of approximately 500 of the donors. Strong co-occurrence of HLA alleles, especially DR and DQ, made assigning TCR associations to individual alleles difficult. This cohort had only TCR beta chains sequenced, and the lack of alpha or paired-chain data limited which features could be detected. Three of the identified cytomegalovirus-associated TCR beta chains were confirmed in vitro to be specific for cytomegalovirus antigens. HLA typing was unavailable for some donors at each locus, so association tests used only the typed subset. For the cohort, immune exposure information was limited to CMV serostatus. Several of the top co-occurrence clusters appeared to be linked to parvovirus B19, influenza, CMV and Epstein-Barr virus, according to a later analysis. A total of fewer than 200 TCR beta chains were listed by the study as associated with cytomegalovirus. In an earlier analysis of 587 of the donors, most TCR beta V segments appeared in productive rearrangements about 87% or about 30% of the time, broadly matching IMGT annotations. The authors suggested that the approach could potentially be generalized to other disease states and immunological phenotypes. A later analysis found that TCR association rates varied across HLA loci, with DRB1 alleles showing the most associated TCRs and HLA-C alleles the fewest. Some IMGT-functional V segments, including TRBV6-2 and TRBV6-3, could not be told apart with the 87-base-pair reads, so those segments were excluded. A further reported finding was that TCR beta sequences accurately predicted the HLA-A and HLA-B alleles for most subjects in the first cohort. In a later analysis, HLA-associated TCR beta chains showed more clonal expansion and lower generation probabilities than non-associated chains that were equally common. In a later genetic analysis, fewer N-insertions in productive TCRs were reported among donors in an Asian-associated ancestry cluster than the approximately 710-donor mean. Correlated functional status among segregating V segments might reflect linkage disequilibrium, but an unknown experimental factor could not be ruled out. V-gene and J-gene trimming of TCR beta chains was associated with a missense DCLRE1C variant in a later genetic analysis, and the association was replicated in an independent cohort.

Remarks on this clone: Its cognate antigen has yet to be identified. The sample holds no much larger clone one base away, and base qualities are not on file.

In total, about 650 healthy bone marrow donors made up the cohort. At the time of sampling, every cohort member was nominally healthy, though immune exposures that went unrecorded were likely present. The donor was CMV seronegative and was included in the group of a few hundred seronegative cohort members. Every donor gave a peripheral blood sample, and the peripheral blood mononuclear cells from that sample were used for TCR beta sequencing. Genomic DNA extraction from the blood cell samples was performed with the Qiagen DNeasy Blood Extraction Kit. CDR1 and CDR2, looked up from the germline V gene, are MNHEY and SVGAGI. V and J are trimmed by 6 bases and 4 bases, and the gene matches miss 7 bases of the junction. The CDR3 sequence holds 15 residues, the cysteine and phenylalanine included. Only the CDR3 DNA is retained, 45 bases long and in frame from the first base. The method was the immunoSEQ multiplex PCR assay. For the multiplex PCR, a mixture combining 60 forward primers for TCR Vbeta segments and 13 reverse primers for TCR Jbeta segments was used. A multiplex PCR assay on genomic DNA amplified the CDR3 region of rearranged TCR beta genes. The amplified TCR beta libraries were sequenced on the Illumina HiSeq System as 87-base-pair reads. Per the original workflow: A later analysis counted about 80 million unique TCR beta chains across the approximately 700 repertoires, and around 9.9 million of these chains were shared by at least two donors. A nearest-neighbor algorithm error-corrected the raw reads and collapsed the reads into unique sequences, merging closely related sequences to remove PCR and sequencing errors. V, D and J gene segments were assigned by aligning CDR3 sequences to IMGT reference sequences. Each retained sequence needed at least a six-nucleotide match to both a V gene segment and a J gene segment. A rearrangement was called productive if the CDR3 had no stop codons and remained in frame with V and J, and every other rearrangement was called non-productive. Following IMGT convention, CDR3 was defined as the stretch from the second conserved V-encoded cysteine to the conserved J-encoded phenylalanine. The earlier analysis of approximately 590 of the donors excluded any sequence lacking an unambiguous match to a single V gene segment. In an earlier analysis of 450 to 700 of the donors, V segments were called functional above 56.7% productive rearrangements and were called segregating when the between-donor standard deviation exceeded 5%. A statistical classification framework was built to diagnose cytomegalovirus status from the catalog of TCR beta chain sequences. A later analysis assigned V and J genes by comparing TCR nucleotide sequences with IMGT/GENE-DB human TR gene sequences. In a later analysis, CDR3 sequences and most-parsimonious VDJ recombination scenarios were assigned using the TCRdist pipeline. A later analysis defined each TCR beta chain by its CDR3 amino acid sequence plus V-gene family, and excluded reads lacking a unique V-gene family. In a later analysis, around 650 highly shared, low-generation-probability nucleotide sequences were removed to address suspected cross-contamination and a sequencing artifact. A later analysis calculated a clonal expansion index for each public chain from normalized within-repertoire ranks of inferred template counts. In a later analysis, generation probabilities were computed with a VDJ recombination model fitted to out-of-frame rearrangements, and the resulting probabilities were checked against IGoR. In a later analysis, TCR-TCR, TCR-HLA and TCR-CMV co-occurrence was scored with hypergeometric tests, and a repertoire-size bias correction was applied to TCR pairs. False discovery rates were estimated in a later analysis by permuting HLA or CMV assignments 20 times. In a later analysis, co-occurring TCRs were grouped using DBSCAN, and TCRdist sequence similarity was added for clustering within HLA-allele-positive subsets. Co-occurrence clustering excluded repertoires with fewer than 30,000 or more than 120,000 public chains, plus five with anomalous nucleotide sharing. What TCRdb holds here is the immuneACCESS table cut down to in-frame rearrangements. Part of the clones is not present; checked against another copy, under half of the missing clones reflect an unresolved V gene, and the others are unexplained. Clonal size and the V and J genes are those of that table, whereas D and trimming came from the DNA. For this sample there are 50,000 to 70,000 clones; around 84% appear just once. The ten most abundant clones make up 5.5% to 7% of the sample.

The specimen was PBMCs. This clonotype originated in a male donor in good health and CMV-seronegative. Recombination connected TRBV6-5 to TRBJ1-4, with TRBD1 matching 8 junction bases. CDR3 sequence: CASSKGQGFNEKLFF. DNA sequence: TGTGCCAGCAGCAAAGGACAGGGCTTTAATGAAAAACTGTTTTTT.